The 10 T cell receptor beta chains below come from one sample, sequenced in a study of patients and donors after allogeneic stem cell transplantation. MiXCR was run by TCRdb on the RT-PCR reads, yielding one entry per CDR3 protein. The sample lists about 200,000 distinct CDR3 sequences; 35% to 45% were seen once. Sequencing used blood, either unsorted or a sorted T cell fraction (not recorded which). These receptors were obtained from a human donor who was either an allogeneic HSCT recipient or a stem cell or donor lymphocyte infusion donor (not recorded which). It is not recorded whose cells these are; they may come from a transplant donor.

CDR3 sequence (DNA): TGTGCCAGCAGCCTTGCATGGGGCCCGAACACCGGGGAGCTGTTTTTT. Protein: CASSLAWGPNTGELFF. This chain links TRBV9 with TRBJ2-2; D may be TRBD1 (5 bases). Germline loops: CDR1 SGDLS, CDR2 YYNGEE. The V end was cut by 4 bases, the J end by 0 bases, with 13 bases between. There are 16 residues in the CDR3.

This rearrangement joins TRBV20-1 to TRBJ1-1, with 10 bases aligning to TRBD1. CDR1 and CDR2 from the germline V gene are DFQATT and SNEGSKA (reference sequence). J gave up 0 bases and V 6 bases, and 1 base lay outside the gene matches. This CDR3 contains 13 residues. The CDR3 region is CSAGTGVNTEAFF. The CDR3 bases are TGCAGTGCCGGGACAGGGGTGAACACTGAAGCTTTCTTT.

The V and J genes are TRBV9 and TRBJ2-3, with 12 bases fitting TRBD1. The CDR3 has 17 amino acids. Germline assignment: CDR1 SGDLS and CDR2 YYNGEE. V gave up 4 bases and J gave up 3 bases; unmatched junction bases: 9. The CDR3 region has the DNA TGTGCCAGCAGCTCCCAGAGGGACAGGGGGCCGACAGATACGCAGTATTTT. Residues: CASSSQRDRGPTDTQYF. The entire variable domain, with the rest obtained from reference TRBV9 and TRBJ2-3, is as follows: DSGVTQTPKHLITATGQRVTLRCSPRSGDLSVYWYQQSLDQGLQFLIQYYNGEERAKGNILERFSAQQFPDLHSELNLSSLELGDSALYFCASSSQRDRGPTDTQYFGPGTRLTVL.

V usage is TRBV7-9 and J usage is TRBJ1-3, with a weak D call TRBD1 (5 bases). Germline CDR1 reads SEHNR; CDR2 reads FQNEAQ (reference sequence). The CDR3 contains 17 residues. V lost 5 bases, J lost 1 base, and 18 bases lay in between. The CDR3, as DNA: TGTGCCAGCAGCATTTACCGGGACGCGAATTCTGGAAACACCATATATTTT. It encodes CASSIYRDANSGNTIYF.

This clonotype was recorded once. The chain couples TRBV20-1 to TRBJ2-7; 9 nucleotides align to TRBD1. This CDR3 has 15 amino acids. Per the germline V gene, CDR1 is DFQATT and CDR2 is SNEGSKA (reference sequence). After removal of 6 bases from V and 4 bases from J, the junction contained 13 bases not matched to a gene. CDR3 coding DNA: TGCAGTGCCCACCAAAGGGGACAGGGACATTACGAGCAGTACTTC. Its protein is CSAHQRGQGHYEQYF.

The CDR3 DNA sequence: TGTGCCAGCAGCTTAGGCTCAATCAGCACAGATACGCAGTATTTT. Protein: CASSLGSISTDTQYF. The gene calls are TRBV7-2 and TRBJ2-3; the D is unclear. Trimming removed 1 base from V and 0 bases from J, with 8 bases in between. The CDR3 has 15 residues. Per germline, CDR1 SGHTA and CDR2 FQGNSA.

This clonotype was detected only a few times. The rearrangement uses TRBV12-3 or TRBV12-4 and TRBJ2-7; 7 positions agree with TRBD1. The CDR3 has 14 residues. Trimming cost V 5 bases and J 1 base; bases outside gene matches: 5. CDR3 DNA: TGTGCCAGCAGTCACCGACAGGGATCCTACGAGCAGTACTTC. It codes for CASSHRQGSYEQYF.

The chain uses TRBV28 and TRBJ2-5; D not resolved. This CDR3 contains 13 residues. The germline V gene has CDR1 MDHEN and CDR2 SYDVKM. Between the trimmed V and J ends, which lost 3 bases and 2 bases, there was a span of 7 bases. The DNA of the CDR3 is TGTGCCAGCAGTTTCAGGAATCAAGAGACCCAGTACTTC. Its translation is CASSFRNQETQYF.

This clonotype was counted a few times. This sequence joins TRBV12-3 or TRBV12-4 and TRBJ1-2, with 10 bases lining up with TRBD1. The CDR3 is made up of 14 amino acids. With 5 bases clipped from V and 8 bases from J, the junction kept 8 bases outside the gene matches. The CDR3 DNA reads as TGTGCCAGCAGTCCCTCGACAGGGGGCTACGGCTACACCTTC. Its translation: CASSPSTGGYGYTF.

This rearrangement joins TRBV20-1 to TRBJ2-2; the D call may be TRBD1 or TRBD2 (5 bases each). V was pared by 3 bases and J by 7 bases, with 12 bases between. The length of the CDR3 is 13 residues. CDR1 and CDR2 from the germline V gene are DFQATT and SNEGSKA (reference sequence). The CDR3 sequence is CSARPTGHGELFF. DNA for the CDR3: TGCAGTGCTAGGCCAACGGGGCACGGGGAGCTGTTTTTT.